Listed here are 17 T cell receptor beta chains from one sample, sequenced in a study of blood T cell repertoires in COVID-19 (dated by TCRdb to 2020 to 2022). Library creation used the immunoSEQ multiplex PCR assay. Imported from immuneACCESS, the table was reduced by TCRdb to in-frame sequences with V and J called. These copies leave out some clones; in studies compared against another copy, an unresolved V gene accounts for under half, and the cause of the remainder is not known. This sample holds 200,000 to 300,000 clones; 70% to 90% were observed only once. The ten largest account for 0.95% to 1% of the sample. Sequenced material: peripheral blood. The receptors were sampled from a woman aged 40 to 50 who had recovered from COVID-19.

CDR3 coding DNA: TGTGCCAGCAGCTTGGGGCAGTCCGGGAGGCCCCAGCATTTT. It encodes CASSLGQSGRPQHF. The chain is built from TRBV5-6 and TRBJ1-5; D gene unclear. The germline CDR1 and CDR2 sequences are SGHDT and YYEEEE. The CDR3 spans 14 residues. Trimming cost V 0 bases and J 9 bases, with 13 bases left between them.

This chain links TRBV6-2 or TRBV6-3 with TRBJ2-4, with 12 nucleotides matching TRBD2. Unmatched junction bases numbered 5, after V lost 0 bases and J lost 8 bases. CDR3 size: 16 residues. The germline gives CDR1 MNHEY, CDR2 SVGEGT. This CDR3 is CASSYSTSGRGYIQYF. The CDR3, as DNA: TGTGCCAGCAGTTACTCGACTAGCGGGAGAGGGTACATTCAGTACTTC.

This CDR3 is CASSPQGAQETQYF. CDR3 coding DNA: TGTGCCAGCAGCCCCCAGGGGGCCCAAGAGACCCAGTACTTC. The V and J genes are TRBV7-9 and TRBJ2-5, with 8 bases matching TRBD1. The germline gives CDR1 SEHNR, CDR2 FQNEAQ (reference sequence). The CDR3 is made up of 14 amino acids. The V segment lost 5 bases and the J segment 1 base; nucleotides outside the gene matches: 3.

The rearrangement links TRBV6-6 to TRBJ1-1; a possible D gene is TRBD1 (6 bases). CDR1 and CDR2 from the germline V gene are MNHNY and SVGAGI (reference sequence). The CDR3 runs to 14 residues. V was pared by 6 bases and J by 2 bases, with 13 bases between. DNA of the CDR3: TGTGCCAGCAGAGGGAGACAGGCCAACACTGAAGCTTTCTTT. This sequence encodes CASRGRQANTEAFF.

The genes are TRBV10-3 and TRBJ2-1; 8 bases agree with TRBD2. Germline V gene lookup returns CDR1 ENHRY and CDR2 SYGVKD. The CDR3 loop spans 18 amino acids. J gave up 0 bases and V 3 bases, and 10 bases lay outside the gene matches. In nucleotides, the CDR3 is TGTGCCATCAGTGACGGGCTAGCGGGTGCAAGCTCCTACAATGAGCAGTTCTTC. It is translated as CAISDGLAGASSYNEQFF.

The chain is built from TRBV7-6 and TRBJ2-6; 8 nucleotides align to TRBD2. Per the germline V gene, CDR1 is SGHVS and CDR2 is FNYEAQ. This CDR3 comprises 17 residues. V lost 5 bases to trimming and J lost 6 bases; unmatched junction nucleotides: 12. CDR3 protein: CASSRGGGAAVANVLTF. The CDR3 bases are TGTGCCAGCAGCCGGGGGGGCGGGGCCGCCGTGGCCAACGTCCTGACTTTC.

This sequence joins TRBV7-2 and TRBJ1-3; 10 bases are shared with TRBD1. V dropped 5 bases and J dropped 4; count of bases not matched to a gene: 5. The germline gives CDR1 SGHTA, CDR2 FQGNSA. The CDR3 totals 15 residues. The CDR3 nucleotides read TGTGCCAGCAGCCCGGGACAGGGGAAAGGAAACACCATATATTTT. Translating gives CASSPGQGKGNTIYF.

The rearrangement links TRBV6-5 to TRBJ2-1; 8 bases are a match to TRBD1. Trimming cost V 2 bases and J 7 bases; bases outside gene matches: 7. CDR1 and CDR2 (germline): MNHEY, SVGAGI. The CDR3 spans 15 residues. CDR3 in amino acids: CASSYRTGSRNEQFF. DNA of the CDR3: TGTGCCAGCAGTTACCGGACAGGGTCTAGGAATGAGCAGTTCTTC.

The chain has TRBV5-1 and TRBJ2-7, with 10 bases aligning to TRBD2. The CDR3 has 19 amino acids. The germline gives CDR1 SGHRS, CDR2 YFSETQ. V shed 1 base, J shed 3 bases, and the junction held 16 bases outside the gene matches. The CDR3 DNA reads TGCGCCAGCAGCTTGCATTCTAGCGGGAGCGTCGGGCGGCTCTACGAGCAGTACTTC. Amino acid sequence: CASSLHSSGSVGRLYEQYF.

The chain joins TRBV4-3 to TRBJ1-1; D is possibly TRBD1 (5 bases). V lost 4 bases and J lost 0, with 15 bases in between. The CDR3 loop spans 16 amino acids. Germline CDR1 and CDR2: LGHNA and YSLEER. CDR3 nucleotide sequence: TGCGCCAGCAGCCCCGGGGGGTGGAACTTGAACACTGAAGCTTTCTTT. Amino acids: CASSPGGWNLNTEAFF.

This chain uses TRBV3-1 (or the pseudogene TRBV3-2) with TRBJ2-3; 9 nucleotides line up with TRBD2. The germline V gene has CDR1 LGHDT and CDR2 YNNKEL (reference sequence). With V trimmed by 5 bases and J by 5 bases, 11 bases remained unmatched. The CDR3 has 16 residues. The CDR3 reads CASSGLAGQLRDTQYF. The DNA for the CDR3 is TGTGCCAGCAGCGGGCTAGCGGGGCAACTTCGAGATACGCAGTATTTT.

The chain joins TRBV6-5 to TRBJ1-6; D unclear. V was clipped by 6 bases and J by 0 bases, with 6 bases between them. This CDR3 contains 14 residues. CDR1 MNHEY and CDR2 SVGAGI come from the germline V gene. Here the CDR3 DNA reads TGTGCCAGCAGGGGGAGCTCCTATAATTCACCCCTCCACTTT. This translates into CASRGSSYNSPLHF.

V is TRBV19 and J is TRBJ2-5; TRBD2 agrees at 8 bases. This CDR3 contains 14 residues. Germline V gene sequence: CDR1 LNHDA, CDR2 SQIVND (reference sequence). V lost 7 bases, J lost 5 bases, and 9 bases stayed unmatched. DNA for the CDR3: TGTGCCAGTACCCCCCGGGGGGGGAGTGAGACCCAGTACTTC. Its translation: CASTPRGGSETQYF.

This chain joins TRBV10-3 and TRBJ2-7, with a possible D match to TRBD2 (6 bases). The ends were cut back, 6 bases at V and 2 bases at J, with 17 bases in the middle. The germline V gene encodes CDR1 ENHRY and CDR2 SYGVKD. The length of the CDR3 is 15 residues. CDR3 sequence (DNA): TGTGCCATCAGGACGGCGGGGTGGCCTACCTACGAGCAGTACTTC. It specifies CAIRTAGWPTYEQYF.

The chain links TRBV12-3 or TRBV12-4 to TRBJ2-6; D unclear. V lost 8 bases to trimming and J lost 4 bases, with 6 bases between them. The CDR3 length is 12 residues. The CDR3 DNA is TGTGCCAGCGGGCTCGGGGCCAACGTCCTGACTTTC. It translates to CASGLGANVLTF.

The chain uses TRBV24-1 and TRBJ2-1; D is possibly TRBD2 (6 bases). V lost 3 bases to trimming and J lost 2 bases, with 19 bases between them. Germline CDR1 is KGHDR and CDR2 is SFDVKD. The CDR3 consists of 18 residues. The CDR3: CATSDNFPSVPTYNEQFF. Here the CDR3 DNA reads TGTGCCACCAGTGATAACTTCCCTAGCGTACCTACCTACAATGAGCAGTTCTTC.

The gene calls are TRBV5-6 and TRBJ1-1, with D hard to call. Trimming shortened V by 3 bases and J by 3 bases, and 9 bases separated the two germline ends. Germline CDR1 SGHDT, CDR2 YYEEEE. The CDR3 is 13 amino acids. This CDR3 is CASSSDTHTEAFF. CDR3 nucleotides: TGTGCCAGCAGCTCCGACACCCACACTGAAGCTTTCTTT. Combining the CDR3 with reference TRBV5-6 and TRBJ1-1 gives the whole variable domain DAGVTQSPTHLIKTRGQQVTLRCSPKSGHDTVSWYQQALGQGPQFIFQYYEEEERQRGNFPDRFSGHQFPNYSSELNVNALLLGDSALYLCASSSDTHTEAFFGQGTRLTVV.